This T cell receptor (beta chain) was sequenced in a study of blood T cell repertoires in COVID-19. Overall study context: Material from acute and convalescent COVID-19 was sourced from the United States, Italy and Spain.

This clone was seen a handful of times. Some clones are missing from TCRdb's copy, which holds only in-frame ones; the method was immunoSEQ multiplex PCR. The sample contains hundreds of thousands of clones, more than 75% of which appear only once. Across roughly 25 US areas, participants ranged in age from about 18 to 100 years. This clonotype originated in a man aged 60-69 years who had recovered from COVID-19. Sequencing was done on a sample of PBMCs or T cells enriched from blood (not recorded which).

The CDR3 DNA reads as TGCGCCAGCAGCCAAGGATGGACAGGGAATCAGCCCCAGCATTTT. Translation: CASSQGWTGNQPQHF. The V and J genes are TRBV4-1 and TRBJ1-5; TRBD1 matches 8 bases. The CDR3 runs 15 residues. Looked up from germline, CDR1 is MGHRA and CDR2 is YSYEKL. The V segment lost 1 base and the J segment 4 bases; nucleotides outside the gene matches: 3.